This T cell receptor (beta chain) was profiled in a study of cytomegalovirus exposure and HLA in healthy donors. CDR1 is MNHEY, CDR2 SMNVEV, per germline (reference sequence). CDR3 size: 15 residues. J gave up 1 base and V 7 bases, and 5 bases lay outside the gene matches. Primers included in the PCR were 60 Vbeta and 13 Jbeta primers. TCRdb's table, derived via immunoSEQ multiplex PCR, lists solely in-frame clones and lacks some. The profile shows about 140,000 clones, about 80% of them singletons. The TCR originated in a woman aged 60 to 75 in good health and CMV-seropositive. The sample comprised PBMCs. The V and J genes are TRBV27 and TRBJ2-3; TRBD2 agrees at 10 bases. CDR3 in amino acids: CASTWTSGGTDTQYF. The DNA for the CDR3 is TGTGCCAGCACCTGGACTAGCGGCGGCACAGATACGCAGTATTTT.